Listed here are 3 T cell receptor beta chains from one sample, sequenced in a study of tumour-infiltrating T cells in Burkitt lymphoma. The assay was immunoSEQ multiplex PCR, and TCRdb's table has in-frame clones only and misses some. The sample lists approximately 400 clones, 45% seen once, with about 5% in the top ten. Specimen: tumor tissue. The source of these receptors is a human donor with Burkitt lymphoma.

This chain joins TRBV20-1 and TRBJ2-7; the D is unclear. V dropped 5 bases and J dropped 2 bases, with 7 bases sitting between them. Germline V gene lookup returns CDR1 DFQATT and CDR2 SNEGSKA (reference sequence). The CDR3 runs to 11 residues. CDR3 bases: TGCAGTGCTGGTAAGGCCTACGAGCAGTACTTC. Its translation: CSAGKAYEQYF.

The V and J genes are TRBV10-2 and TRBJ1-4, with D maybe TRBD1 (5 bases). V lost 4 bases, J lost 7 bases, and 16 bases lay in between. CDR1 is WSHSY, CDR2 SAAADI, per germline. The CDR3 runs 15 residues. The CDR3 coding sequence is TGCGCCAGCAGTGGTGGGGCCACGACCGGTGAAAAACTGTTTTTT. Its translation is CASSGGATTGEKLFF.

This clone showed up just a few times. The chain carries TRBV20-1 and TRBJ1-2; the match to TRBD1 covers 7 bases. Trimming cost V 5 bases and J 7 bases; bases outside gene matches: 4. This CDR3 has 11 residues. The germline V gene encodes CDR1 DFQATT and CDR2 SNEGSKA (reference sequence). The CDR3 DNA follows: TGCAGTGCTGTAGACAGGGCTGGCTACACCTTC. Residues: CSAVDRAGYTF.